The next 3 T cell receptor beta chains were all read from a single sample in a study of shared clonotypes between healthy human individuals. Libraries were prepared by immunoSEQ multiplex PCR; TCRdb keeps only in-frame clonotypes and omits some of them. The profile shows hundreds of thousands of clones, more than 85% of them singletons. CD45RO-negative, CCR7-positively selected cells formed the naive CD8 fraction, excluding terminally differentiated effector memory CD45RA+ cells. Material for sequencing was naive CD8+ T cells sorted from blood. These receptors were collected from a man aged 30 to 45 in good health.

The chain joins TRBV28 to TRBJ2-3; 10 bases map to TRBD2. The germline V gene has CDR1 MDHEN and CDR2 SYDVKM. The CDR3 covers 17 residues. Losses at the gene ends were 3 bases for V and 2 bases for J; bases not matched to a gene: 8. The CDR3 here is CASSFSSGSGDTDTQYF. DNA for the CDR3: TGTGCCAGCAGTTTTTCTAGCGGGAGTGGGGACACAGATACGCAGTATTTT.

The V and J genes are TRBV2 and TRBJ1-2, with 7 nucleotides matching TRBD1. The CDR3 covers 17 residues. Germline CDR1 is SNHLY and CDR2 is FYNNEI. Trimming at V came to 6 bases and at J to 2 bases, leaving 15 bases not matched to a gene. CDR3: CASSEGRGRSVNYGYTF. CDR3 bases: TGTGCCAGCAGCGAGGGTAGGGGGCGCTCCGTGAACTATGGCTACACCTTC.

CDR3 bases: TGTGCCAGTTCCTGGCGGGAGGGCCGGAGTGAGCAGTACTTC. Protein: CASSWREGRSEQYF. This chain joins TRBV19 and TRBJ2-7; 9 bases agree with TRBD2. CDR1 and CDR2 from the germline V gene are LNHDA and SQIVND (reference sequence). Trimming removed 8 bases from V and 7 bases from J; junction bases left unmatched: 12. The CDR3 runs 14 residues.